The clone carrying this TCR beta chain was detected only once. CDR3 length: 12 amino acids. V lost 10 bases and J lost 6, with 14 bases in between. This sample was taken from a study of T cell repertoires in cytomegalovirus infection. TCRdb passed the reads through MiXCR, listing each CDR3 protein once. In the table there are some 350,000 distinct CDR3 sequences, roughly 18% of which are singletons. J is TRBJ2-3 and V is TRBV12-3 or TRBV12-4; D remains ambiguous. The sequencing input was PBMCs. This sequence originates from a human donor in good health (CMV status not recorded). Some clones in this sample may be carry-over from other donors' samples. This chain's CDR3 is CANTDRDDTQYF. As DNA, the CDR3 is TGTGCCAACACGGACCGAGATGATACGCAGTATTTT.